These 31 T cell receptor beta chains were sequenced from one sample in a study of cytomegalovirus exposure and HLA in healthy donors. 60 Vbeta and 13 Jbeta primers were used in PCR. The repertoire was sequenced with immunoSEQ multiplex PCR; TCRdb's copy has only in-frame clones and lacks some. The sample contains about 200,000 clones, around 85% of which appear only once. The source material was PBMCs. The origin of the receptors is a woman in her 50s in good health and CMV-seronegative.

The V call is TRBV7-9, the J call TRBJ2-5; a possible D gene is TRBD1 (7 bases). Trimming cost V 1 base and J 4 bases, with 13 bases left between them. The length of the CDR3 is 15 residues. Germline V lookup: CDR1 SEHNR, CDR2 FQNEAQ (reference sequence). CDR3 residues: CASSLVRGEGETQYF. The CDR3 region has the DNA TGTGCCAGCAGCTTAGTCAGGGGGGAAGGAGAGACCCAGTACTTC.

The chain couples TRBV4-1 to TRBJ2-4; TRBD1 might be the D (5 bases). Trimming pared 2 bases from V and 1 base from J, leaving 6 bases between. Germline CDR1 reads MGHRA; CDR2 reads YSYEKL. The CDR3 spans 14 residues. CDR3 coding DNA: TGCGCCAGCAGCCAACAGGGCGCCAAAAACATTCAGTACTTC. It specifies CASSQQGAKNIQYF.

A remark on this clone: A read error may account for a junction end that differs from germline. This chain connects TRBV30 to TRBJ1-2, with D perhaps TRBD1 (6 bases). Germline V gene data show CDR1 as GTSNPN and CDR2 as SVGIG (reference sequence). This CDR3 has 10 residues. This CDR3 reads CAWGACTGQF. The CDR3 DNA reads as TGTGCCTGGGGGGCCTGCACAGGGCAGTTC.

The J gene is TRBJ2-7, the V gene TRBV5-1, with TRBD1 matching over 9 bases. V trimming: 1 base; J trimming: 2 bases; junction bases outside the gene matches: 4. This CDR3 has 15 residues. Germline CDR1 SGHRS, CDR2 YFSETQ. This CDR3 is CASSLLGQGTYEQYF. The CDR3 bases are TGCGCCAGCAGCTTGCTAGGACAGGGGACCTACGAGCAGTACTTC.

The count of this clone is one. The V call is TRBV7-8, the J call TRBJ2-2, with TRBD1 identical over 9 bases. The V and J ends lost 5 bases and 7 bases, in that order; junction bases with no gene match: 17. The CDR3 runs to 18 residues. Germline lookup yields CDR1 SGHVS and CDR2 FQNEAQ. CDR3 in amino acids: CASSPKVGTGGGSGELFF. CDR3 nucleotide sequence: TGTGCCAGCAGCCCCAAGGTCGGCACAGGGGGCGGAAGCGGGGAGCTGTTTTTT. Drawing the rest from reference TRBV7-8 and TRBJ2-2, the complete variable domain is GAGVSQSPRYKVAKRGQDVALRCDPISGHVSLFWYQQALGQGPEFLTYFQNEAQLDKSGLPSDRFFAERPEGSVSTLKIQRTQQEDSAVYLCASSPKVGTGGGSGELFFGEGSRLTVL.

The V call is TRBV2, the J call TRBJ1-5, with TRBD1 matching 8 bases. The CDR3 is 15 amino acids. After removal of 1 base from V and 6 bases from J, the junction contained 5 bases not matched to a gene. CDR1 is SNHLY and CDR2 is FYNNEI in the germline V gene. CDR3 coding DNA: TGTGCCAGCAGTGAAGAGTCAGGGGGCGGTCAGCCCCAGCATTTT. It codes for CASSEESGGGQPQHF.

This chain joins TRBV27 and TRBJ2-1; D perhaps matches TRBD2 (6 bases). The CDR3 has 12 residues. Germline CDR1 is MNHEY and CDR2 is SMNVEV (reference sequence). V dropped 2 bases and J dropped 13 bases, with 12 bases sitting between them. The CDR3 nucleotides are TGTGCCAGCAGTTTAAGGTCGGGAGAACAGTTCTTC. Protein: CASSLRSGEQFF.

The chain employs TRBV30 and TRBJ2-1; 8 positions agree with TRBD1. The germline gives CDR1 GTSNPN, CDR2 SVGIG (reference sequence). V was clipped by 4 bases and J by 9 bases; unmatched bases: 2. This CDR3 has 11 amino acids. The CDR3 sequence: CAWTGTGEQFF. In nucleotides, the CDR3 is TGTGCCTGGACAGGGACAGGTGAGCAGTTCTTC.

V and J are TRBV10-1 and TRBJ1-2, with 7 bases that match TRBD1. V shed 5 bases and J 1 base; nucleotides not matched to a gene: 4. The V gene's germline CDR1 is WNHNN and CDR2 SYGVQD (reference sequence). This CDR3 comprises 14 residues. The CDR3: CASSLRTGNYGYTF. CDR3 sequence (DNA): TGCGCCAGCAGTTTACGGACAGGTAACTATGGCTACACCTTC.

This clone was seen a few times. This chain uses TRBV6-1 with TRBJ2-7; 14 nucleotides align to TRBD2. This CDR3 has 15 residues. With 5 bases clipped from V and 6 bases from J, the junction kept 6 bases outside the gene matches. Germline CDR1 and CDR2: MNHNS and SASEGT. The CDR3, as DNA: TGTGCCAGCAGTCCGGGACTAGCGGGAGTAGGCGAGCAGTACTTC. This gives the protein CASSPGLAGVGEQYF.

The chain carries TRBV19 and TRBJ1-2, with 7 bases fitting TRBD1. The CDR3 spans 13 residues. The J segment lost 5 bases and the V segment lost 5 bases, leaving 5 bases of the junction unmatched. Germline values: CDR1 LNHDA, CDR2 SQIVND (reference sequence). CDR3 region: CASSEQGRYGYTF. DNA of the CDR3: TGTGCCAGTAGTGAACAGGGGCGGTATGGCTACACCTTC. The variable domain in full, with the rest retrieved from reference TRBV19 and TRBJ1-2, is DGGITQSPKYLFRKEGQNVTLSCEQNLNHDAMYWYRQDPGQGLRLIYYSQIVNDFQKGDIAEGYSVSREKKESFPLTVTSAQKNPTAFYLCASSEQGRYGYTFGSGTRLTVV.

J is TRBJ1-5 and V is TRBV19; no clear D. The CDR3 sequence is 16 residues long. The germline V gene has CDR1 LNHDA and CDR2 SQIVND (reference sequence). Trimming took 5 bases from V and 3 from J, leaving 17 bases between them. The CDR3 DNA is TGTGCCAGTAGTTCGATGGGAGGTATGATCAATCAGCCCCAGCATTTT. Translated, it gives CASSSMGGMINQPQHF.

This clone appeared once. V usage is TRBV27 and J usage is TRBJ2-1; D is undetermined. Trimming shortened V by 7 bases and J by 0 bases, and 16 bases separated the two germline ends. Germline values: CDR1 MNHEY, CDR2 SMNVEV (reference sequence). This CDR3 has 16 amino acids. In DNA, the CDR3 is TGTGCCAGCACTAAGAGGAGCCTGAGCTCCTACAATGAGCAGTTCTTC. This encodes CASTKRSLSSYNEQFF.

This clone was detected a few times. V usage is TRBV18 and J usage is TRBJ1-2, with D perhaps TRBD1 (6 bases). The CDR3 has 16 residues. V lost 5 bases, J lost 7 bases, and 23 bases lay in between. Germline V gene data show CDR1 as KGHSH and CDR2 as LQKENI. The CDR3 DNA follows: TGTGCCAGCTCAAACCGGGACACCTACCTGAACAGTGGCTACACCTTC. Its protein is CASSNRDTYLNSGYTF.

V is TRBV30 and J is TRBJ2-7; maybe TRBD1 (6 bases). Deletions cut 4 bases from V and 2 bases from J, with 18 bases between. Germline V gene sequence: CDR1 GTSNPN, CDR2 SVGIG (reference sequence). CDR3 length: 15 amino acids. The CDR3 bases are TGTGCCTGGACTAAGGACAGCCGTATAACCTACGAGCAGTACTTC. It is translated as CAWTKDSRITYEQYF.

This clone was counted between two and nine times. The chain carries TRBV7-6 and TRBJ1-1; TRBD1 might be the D (6 bases). Trimming took 4 bases from V and 5 from J, leaving 14 bases between them. The CDR3 loop spans 14 amino acids. Germline V gene lookup returns CDR1 SGHVS and CDR2 FNYEAQ. The CDR3: CASSSQGRSTEAFF. The CDR3 region has the DNA TGTGCCAGCAGCTCGCAGGGGCGATCGACTGAAGCTTTCTTT.

V gene TRBV27 combines with J gene TRBJ2-3; D gene unclear. The CDR3 extends over 14 amino acids. Trimming shortened V by 4 bases and J by 2 bases, and 10 bases separated the two germline ends. Germline V gene data show CDR1 as MNHEY and CDR2 as SMNVEV (reference sequence). The CDR3 nucleotides read TGTGCCAGCAGTTCAACGTTAGACACAGATACGCAGTATTTT. Amino acids: CASSSTLDTDTQYF.

V is TRBV7-2 and J is TRBJ2-7, with TRBD1 identical over 7 bases. CDR1 is SGHTA, CDR2 FQGNSA, per germline. CDR3 length equals 15 residues. V shed 2 bases, J shed 2 bases, and the junction held 6 bases outside the gene matches. CDR3 sequence reads: CASSLSWDRPYEQYF. CDR3 nucleotides: TGTGCCAGCAGCTTAAGTTGGGACAGACCCTACGAGCAGTACTTC.

The chain carries TRBV7-3 and TRBJ2-7, with 8 positions matching TRBD1. The ends lost 2 bases at V and 2 bases at J; junction bases unmatched: 2. Germline V gene data show CDR1 as SGHTA and CDR2 as FQGTGA. The CDR3 spans 14 residues. The DNA of the CDR3 is TGTGCCAGCAGCTTACAGGGGGCGACCTACGAGCAGTACTTC. Protein product: CASSLQGATYEQYF.

The rearrangement links TRBV2 to TRBJ1-5; D gene ambiguous. Trimming took 6 bases from V and 2 from J, leaving 11 bases between them. The length of the CDR3 is 14 residues. CDR1 and CDR2 from the germline V gene are SNHLY and FYNNEI. CDR3 residues: CASSLEAGNQPQHF. The CDR3 DNA sequence: TGTGCCAGCAGCCTAGAGGCAGGCAATCAGCCCCAGCATTTT.

CDR3 DNA: TGTGCCTGGAGTCGGGCGGGAGCCACGTTAGAGACCCAGTACTTC. It is translated as CAWSRAGATLETQYF. The chain uses TRBV30 and TRBJ2-5, with 7 bases matching TRBD2. Germline V gene data show CDR1 as GTSNPN and CDR2 as SVGIG (reference sequence). V was pared by 2 bases and J by 4 bases, with 10 bases of the junction left unmatched. This CDR3 has 15 amino acids.

The V and J genes are TRBV30 and TRBJ2-1; TRBD1 is a possible D gene (6 bases). The germline V and J ends were trimmed by 1 base and 5 bases, with 9 bases remaining between them. The CDR3 contains 13 residues. Germline V CDR1 and CDR2: GTSNPN, SVGIG (reference sequence). The CDR3 DNA sequence: TGTGCCTGGAGTGGAGGGGGTAACAATGAGCAGTTCTTC. Amino acids: CAWSGGGNNEQFF.

The chain joins TRBV13 to TRBJ1-1; D is undetermined. V lost 7 bases to trimming and J lost 0 bases, with 15 bases between them. Germline V lookup: CDR1 PRHDT, CDR2 FYEKMQ (reference sequence). This CDR3 is built from 15 residues. This CDR3 is CASTQRGDLNTEAFF. The DNA for the CDR3 is TGTGCCAGCACCCAACGGGGAGATCTGAACACTGAAGCTTTCTTT.

V is TRBV27 and J is TRBJ2-1, with D hard to call. CDR1 is MNHEY and CDR2 is SMNVEV in the germline V gene (reference sequence). V was clipped by 2 bases and J by 6 bases, with 5 bases between them. The CDR3 runs 12 residues. The CDR3 bases are TGTGCCAGCAGTTTACTCGGCAATGAGCAGTTCTTC. It is translated as CASSLLGNEQFF.

This clone was counted once. The chain links TRBV7-3 to TRBJ1-1, with D perhaps matching TRBD1 (6 bases). Trimming pared 4 bases from V and 3 bases from J, leaving 9 bases between. The CDR3 loop spans 13 amino acids. Germline V gene data show CDR1 as SGHTA and CDR2 as FQGTGA. The CDR3 region has the DNA TGTGCCAGCAGCTCACCAGGGGACACTGAAGCTTTCTTT. This sequence encodes CASSSPGDTEAFF.

The rearrangement joins TRBV6-5 to TRBJ2-7, with 9 positions matching TRBD2. In germline, CDR1 is MNHEY, CDR2 SVGAGI. The trim removed 6 bases at V and 2 bases at J, leaving 5 bases unmatched. There are 14 residues in the CDR3. CDR3 DNA: TGTGCCAGCAGGTCATTAGCGGGGGCCTACGAGCAGTACTTC. Protein: CASRSLAGAYEQYF.

The CDR3 sequence: CASTADSSSYNEQFF. CDR3 coding DNA: TGTGCCAGTACCGCGGACAGTTCTTCCTACAATGAGCAGTTCTTC. The chain is built from TRBV19 and TRBJ2-1, with D possibly matching TRBD1 (6 bases). Germline CDR1 is LNHDA and CDR2 is SQIVND (reference sequence). Trimming shortened V by 7 bases and J by 1 base, and 14 bases separated the two germline ends. This CDR3 comprises 15 residues.

The count of this clone is one. The chain carries TRBV2 and TRBJ1-2; 10 nucleotides align to TRBD1. With V trimmed by 6 bases and J by 7 bases, 11 bases remained unmatched. Looked up from germline, CDR1 is SNHLY and CDR2 is FYNNEI. This CDR3 comprises 15 residues. The CDR3 nucleotides are TGTGCCAGCAGAAAAGGTGGACAGGGGGTTGGTGGCTACACCTTC. Its protein is CASRKGGQGVGGYTF.

The chain is built from TRBV7-3 and TRBJ2-2, with unresolved D. This CDR3 has 14 residues. V gave up 1 base and J gave up 1 base, with 4 bases separating them. The V gene's germline CDR1 is SGHTA and CDR2 FQGTGA. Here the CDR3 DNA reads TGTGCCAGCAGCTTAAGCAGGAACACCGGGGAGCTGTTTTTT. As protein: CASSLSRNTGELFF.

This clone showed up just once. This chain uses TRBV9 with TRBJ1-1; D call uncertain. V lost 0 bases and J lost 2, with 5 bases in between. The CDR3 sequence is 13 residues long. CDR1 SGDLS and CDR2 YYNGEE come from the germline V gene. The CDR3 bases are TGTGCCAGCAGCGTAGTTACTAACACTGAAGCTTTCTTT. It is translated as CASSVVTNTEAFF.

In nucleotides, the CDR3 is TGTGCCGGGGGGACAGGGGGCCTCTACGAGCAGTACTTC. This sequence encodes CAGGTGGLYEQYF. The rearrangement uses TRBV6-5 and TRBJ2-7; the match to TRBD1 covers 12 bases. The CDR3 spans 13 residues. J was trimmed by 3 bases and V by 11 bases; bases with no gene match: 5. Germline CDR1 reads MNHEY; CDR2 reads SVGAGI.